This T cell receptor beta chain was found in a study of T cell repertoires in cytomegalovirus infection. Looking at the study overall: Public TCR beta signatures indicated both CMV infection and matching HLA type. Overall study findings and caveats: People with CMV and the relevant HLA were identified by cumulative public TCR beta family frequency. The ex vivo response showed dominance by HLA-C-restricted CMV-specific TCR beta clonotypes.

This CDR3 contains 12 residues. Germline V gives CDR1 MNHGY, CDR2 SAAAGT. V shed 0 bases and J shed 5 bases, with 4 bases lying between them. TCRdb reprocessed the reads with MiXCR, giving one entry per CDR3 protein. In the table there are fewer than 900,000 distinct CDR3 sequences, about 28% of which are singletons. A remark on this clonotype: Its specificity is not known.

The sample consisted of cultured CD8+ T cells from PBMCs, taken from culture after CMV antigen stimulation. The clonotype originates from a human donor in good health (CMV status not recorded). Some clones in this sample may be carry-over from other donors' samples. The rearrangement joins TRBV6-8 to TRBJ1-2; no clear D. For the CDR3, the DNA is TGTGCCAGCAGTTACTCGATGTATGGCTACACCTTC. It encodes CASSYSMYGYTF.